A single sample gave rise to the 25 T cell receptor beta chains below, sequenced in a study of neurological immune-mediated disorders. TCRdb redid the calling of the 5' RACE reads with MiXCR, one entry per CDR3 protein. The profile shows 93,000 or so distinct CDR3 sequences, 10% to 12% of them singletons. Noted time point: longitudinal time-point 3. The sample consisted of PBMCs. The receptors were sampled from a female donor with HTLV-1-associated myelopathy (HAM/TSP).

This clonotype was seen many times. The rearrangement joins TRBV20-1 to TRBJ2-3, with a tentative D call TRBD2 (7 bases). This CDR3 region has 13 residues. Germline CDR1 reads DFQATT; CDR2 reads SNEGSKA (reference sequence). Trimming removed 4 bases from V and 6 bases from J, with 14 bases in between. CDR3 sequence (DNA): TGCAGTGCTAATGGGGGGGGGGGCGATACGCAGTATTTT. Protein sequence: CSANGGGGDTQYF.

The chain couples TRBV28 to TRBJ2-6; 7 bases are a match to TRBD1. This CDR3 region has 23 residues. The V and J ends lost 2 bases and 8 bases, in that order; junction bases with no gene match: 30. Germline V gene data show CDR1 as MDHEN and CDR2 as SYDVKM. Here the CDR3 reads CASSLGVEFRVGQVLSGTNVLTF. The CDR3 nucleotides read TGTGCCAGCAGTTTAGGGGTTGAGTTCCGGGTTGGACAGGTTCTCTCTGGAACCAACGTCCTGACTTTC.

This clonotype was observed a handful of times. The V gene is TRBV3-1, the J gene TRBJ2-1, with a weak D call TRBD2 (7 bases). This CDR3 has 17 amino acids. Trimming removed 1 base from V and 8 bases from J, with 21 bases in between. From germline, CDR1 is LGHDT and CDR2 YNNKEL (reference sequence). The CDR3 here is CASSQGMRGWGQDEQFF. The CDR3 bases are TGTGCCAGCAGCCAAGGAATGCGGGGGTGGGGGCAGGATGAGCAGTTCTTC.

The chain carries TRBV3-1 and TRBJ2-3; possible D gene TRBD1, 6 bases. Germline values: CDR1 LGHDT, CDR2 YNNKEL (reference sequence). The CDR3 sequence is 15 residues long. The germline V and J ends were trimmed by 4 bases and 0 bases, with 11 bases remaining between them. The CDR3 nucleotides read TGTGCCAGCAGCCGCAGGGGATCTAGCACAGATACGCAGTATTTT. Translated: CASSRRGSSTDTQYF.

There are a few counts of this clonotype. J is TRBJ2-1 and V is TRBV6-5; D might be TRBD1 or TRBD2, each matching 6 bases. The CDR3 runs 15 residues. The V end lost 2 bases, the J end lost 6 bases, and 14 bases lay between the germline ends. Germline loops: CDR1 MNHEY, CDR2 SVGAGI. The CDR3 spells CASSYGSGASNEQFF. In DNA form, the CDR3 reads TGTGCCAGCAGTTACGGGTCGGGGGCCTCCAATGAGCAGTTCTTC.

V gene TRBV6-4 combines with J gene TRBJ1-2, with D maybe TRBD1 (6 bases). Trimming took off 1 base at V and 8 bases at J, with 23 bases between the two ends. This CDR3 has 17 residues. The V gene's germline CDR1 is MRHNA and CDR2 SNTAGT. CDR3 residues: CASSDCWGQGLERGYTF. The CDR3 region has the DNA TGTGCCAGCAGTGACTGTTGGGGGCAGGGGCTCGAGAGGGGCTACACCTTC.

This clonotype was seen many times. The J gene is TRBJ2-7, the V gene TRBV5-1; a possible D gene is TRBD2 (5 bases). Germline-derived CDR1 and CDR2 are SGHRS and YFSETQ. The CDR3 is 16 residues long. V lost 0 bases and J 3 bases, leaving 16 bases between the germline ends. CDR3 sequence: CASSLATRAVVYEQYF. For the CDR3, the DNA is TGCGCCAGCAGCTTGGCCACGAGGGCCGTCGTCTACGAGCAGTACTTC.

This clonotype was recorded many times. The rearrangement uses TRBV20-1 and TRBJ2-7; D may match TRBD1 or TRBD2 (5 bases each). V was cut by 1 base and J by 0 bases, with 13 bases left in between. Germline-derived CDR1 and CDR2 are DFQATT and SNEGSKA (reference sequence). The CDR3 runs 15 residues. CDR3 in DNA: TGCAGTGCTAGAGGGGGGACCCCTAGCTCCTACGAGCAGTACTTC. As protein: CSARGGTPSSYEQYF.

This clonotype was counted only a few times. This rearrangement joins TRBV5-1 to TRBJ2-5, with D hard to call. Trimming removed 0 bases at V and 5 bases at J, with 17 bases between. Germline CDR1 and CDR2: SGHRS and YFSETQ. This CDR3 has 16 residues. DNA for the CDR3: TGCGCCAGCAGCTTGGATAGGGCGGACCTGAGCGAGACCCAGTACTTC. Translating gives CASSLDRADLSETQYF.

The chain uses TRBV5-1 and TRBJ2-3; D is unclear. CDR3 size: 17 residues. From germline, CDR1 is SGHRS and CDR2 YFSETQ. Trimming shortened V by 1 base and J by 5 bases, and 20 bases separated the two germline ends. CDR3 sequence (DNA): TGCGCCAGCAGCTTGCGGGTGACTCCATCTGAGATAGATACGCAGTATTTT. Translating gives CASSLRVTPSEIDTQYF.

In this sample, this clonotype turned up many times. The V gene is TRBV6-5, the J gene TRBJ2-2; D uncertain. V lost 6 bases to trimming and J lost 5 bases, with 7 bases between them. The CDR3 covers 12 residues. In germline, CDR1 is MNHEY, CDR2 SVGAGI. CDR3 sequence: CASSSVTGELFF. The CDR3 DNA reads as TGTGCCAGCAGCTCGGTGACCGGGGAGCTGTTTTTT.

Ten or more counts support this clonotype. This sequence joins TRBV6-6 and TRBJ1-5, with D tentatively TRBD1 (5 bases). Germline CDR1 MNHNY, CDR2 SVGAGI (reference sequence). Trimming shortened V by 6 bases and J by 5 bases, and 17 bases separated the two germline ends. This CDR3 has 15 amino acids. CDR3 in amino acids: CASRPQGGRHQPQHF. The CDR3 nucleotides read TGTGCCAGCAGACCCCAGGGAGGGCGGCATCAGCCCCAGCATTTT.

This clonotype occurred many times. The chain is built from TRBV12-3 or TRBV12-4 and TRBJ1-1, with D possibly TRBD1 on 6 matching bases. With 4 bases removed from V and 4 bases from J, the gap between germline ends came to 19 bases. The CDR3 loop spans 16 amino acids. As DNA, the CDR3 is TGTGCCAGCAGTTCCGCAGGGGCCAGGGGTAGCACTGAAGCTTTCTTT. Translating gives CASSSAGARGSTEAFF.

This clonotype was detected many times. The chain is built from TRBV9 and TRBJ2-7, with unresolved D. Germline values: CDR1 SGDLS, CDR2 YYNGEE. V lost 1 base and J lost 3, with 11 bases in between. This CDR3 is 14 amino acids long. DNA for the CDR3: TGTGCCAGCAGCGTAAGTGGGTCAATCTACGAGCAGTACTTC. Encoded protein: CASSVSGSIYEQYF.

This clonotype has a count of ten or more. This chain uses TRBV20-1 with TRBJ1-2; D unclear. Per the germline V gene, CDR1 is DFQATT and CDR2 is SNEGSKA (reference sequence). Between the trimmed V and J ends, which lost 4 bases and 3 bases, there was a span of 9 bases. This CDR3 spans 12 amino acids. CDR3 bases: TGCAGTGCTACACCGATTTACTATGGCTACACCTTC. Its protein product is CSATPIYYGYTF.

The V call is TRBV7-9, the J call TRBJ2-2; maybe TRBD2 (6 bases). The CDR3 loop spans 16 amino acids. The ends were cut back, 4 bases at V and 1 base at J, with 13 bases in the middle. Germline CDR1 is SEHNR and CDR2 is FQNEAQ (reference sequence). CDR3 region: CASSSRDLRNTGELFF. CDR3 nucleotides: TGTGCCAGCAGCTCCCGGGACTTGAGGAACACCGGGGAGCTGTTTTTT.

There are many counts of this clonotype. The chain links TRBV28 to TRBJ1-6, with a possible D match to TRBD1 (5 bases). V was cut by 5 bases and J by 10 bases, with 15 bases left in between. The CDR3 extends over 14 amino acids. Germline assignment: CDR1 MDHEN and CDR2 SYDVKM. In DNA form, the CDR3 reads TGTGCCAGCAGTAATCCCAGGGTCCAATCACCCCTCCACTTT. Its protein is CASSNPRVQSPLHF. Together with reference TRBV28 and TRBJ1-6, the CDR3 gives the full variable domain: DVKVTQSSRYLVKRTGEKVFLECVQDMDHENMFWYRQDPGLGLRLIYFSYDVKMKEKGDIPEGYSVSREKKERFSLILESASTNQTSMYLCASSNPRVQSPLHFGNGTRLTVT.

This clonotype was detected many times. V usage is TRBV7-2 and J usage is TRBJ2-1; TRBD2 agrees at 10 bases. CDR3 length: 14 residues. CDR1 is SGHTA and CDR2 is FQGNSA in the germline V gene. V lost 8 bases, J lost 9 bases, and 10 bases stayed unmatched. CDR3 loop: CASRERGGRIEQFF. The CDR3 coding sequence is TGTGCCAGCCGGGAGCGGGGGGGCCGAATTGAGCAGTTCTTC.

The sample holds many counts of this clonotype. The V and J genes are TRBV20-1 and TRBJ2-5; D possibly corresponds to TRBD1 (6 bases). Trimming shortened V by 3 bases and J by 4 bases, and 12 bases separated the two germline ends. Germline lookup yields CDR1 DFQATT and CDR2 SNEGSKA (reference sequence). This CDR3 contains 13 residues. The CDR3 nucleotides are TGCAGTGCTAGCGAGCAGGGGAGAGAGACCCAGTACTTC. Translation gives CSASEQGRETQYF.

This clonotype occurred many times. CDR3 sequence: CASSFLAGGDTGELFF. CDR3 coding DNA: TGTGCCAGCAGTTTTCTTGCGGGGGGCGACACCGGGGAGCTGTTTTTT. This chain links TRBV12-3 or TRBV12-4 with TRBJ2-2; 8 bases agree with TRBD2. J gave up 3 bases and V 3 bases, and 6 bases lay outside the gene matches. The CDR3 contains 16 residues.

Comment on this clonotype: It may be a read error: a sequence one base away is much more abundant. This chain uses TRBV20-1 with TRBJ2-3, with D perhaps matching TRBD1 or TRBD2 (5 bases each). The germline V gene has CDR1 DFQATT and CDR2 SNEGSKA (reference sequence). V was cut by 0 bases and J by 5 bases, with 6 bases left in between. CDR3 length equals 12 residues. This CDR3 reads CSAREGVDTQYF. In DNA, the CDR3 is TGCAGTGCTAGAGAGGGGGTAGATACGCAGTATTTT.

This clonotype was detected many times. The V and J genes are TRBV5-1 and TRBJ2-2; tentative D call: TRBD1 (7 bases). V was clipped by 6 bases and J by 8 bases, with 20 bases between them. Germline lookup yields CDR1 SGHRS and CDR2 YFSETQ. This CDR3 has 15 amino acids. This chain's CDR3 is CASTPLSGGLGELFF. DNA of the CDR3: TGCGCCAGCACCCCACTATCAGGGGGGCTGGGGGAGCTGTTTTTT.

This clonotype was found many times. This rearrangement joins TRBV29-1 to TRBJ2-2; 11 nucleotides align to TRBD2. CDR1 and CDR2 (germline): SQVTM, ANQGSEA. The ends lost 4 bases at V and 6 bases at J; junction bases unmatched: 7. CDR3 length: 15 amino acids. Here the CDR3 DNA reads TGCAGCGTTGTCTATAGCGGGGGGGTAGCCGGGGAGCTGTTTTTT. Translation gives CSVVYSGGVAGELFF.

This clonotype was detected many times. V gene TRBV12-3 or TRBV12-4 combines with J gene TRBJ2-1, with 7 bases aligning to TRBD2. This CDR3 contains 18 residues. V lost 3 bases, J lost 2 bases, and 13 bases stayed unmatched. This CDR3 reads CASSFGLAANKPYNEQFF. In DNA, the CDR3 is TGTGCCAGCAGTTTTGGGCTAGCGGCGAATAAACCCTACAATGAGCAGTTCTTC.

V usage is TRBV5-1 and J usage is TRBJ2-2; 10 positions match TRBD1. Germline CDR1 reads SGHRS; CDR2 reads YFSETQ. Trimming removed 6 bases from V and 5 bases from J; junction bases left unmatched: 4. The CDR3 has 14 amino acids. Written as DNA, the CDR3 is TGCGCCAGCACGGGACAGGGGTCTACCGGGGAGCTGTTTTTT. It encodes CASTGQGSTGELFF.